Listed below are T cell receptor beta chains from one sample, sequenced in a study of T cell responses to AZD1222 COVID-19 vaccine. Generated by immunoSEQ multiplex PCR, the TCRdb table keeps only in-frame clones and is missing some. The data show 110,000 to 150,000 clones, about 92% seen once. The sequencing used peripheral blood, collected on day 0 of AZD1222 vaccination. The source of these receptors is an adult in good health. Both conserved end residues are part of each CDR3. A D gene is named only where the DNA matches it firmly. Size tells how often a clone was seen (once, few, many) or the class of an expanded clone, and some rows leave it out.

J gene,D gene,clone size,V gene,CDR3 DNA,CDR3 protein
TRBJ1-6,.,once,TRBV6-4,TGTGCCAGCAGTGAAGGGGCAGGGGTTCGGTATTCACCCCTCCACTTT,CASSEGAGVRYSPLHF
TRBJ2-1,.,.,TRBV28,TGTGCCGTGCACGCGGGCCGGGTAAATGAGCAGTTCTTC,CAVHAGRVNEQFF
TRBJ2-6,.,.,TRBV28,TGTGCCAGCAGTTACCAGCGCTGGGGAGGCATGGGAGGGGCCAACGTCCTGACTTTC,CASSYQRWGGMGGANVLTF
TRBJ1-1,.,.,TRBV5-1,TGCGCCAGCAGCTTGGGAGGGGAGGAAGCTTTCTTT,CASSLGGEEAFF
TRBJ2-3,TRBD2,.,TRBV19,TGTGCCAGTAGTATACTAGCGGGAGCCCTCACAGATACGCAGTATTTT,CASSILAGALTDTQYF
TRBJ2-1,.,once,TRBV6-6,TGTGCCAGCAGTTACTCGAATGAGCAGTTCTTC,CASSYSNEQFF
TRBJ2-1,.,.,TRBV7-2,TGTGCCAGCAGCCCCTGGGTCGCAAATGAGCAGTTCTTC,CASSPWVANEQFF
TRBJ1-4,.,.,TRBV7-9,TGTGCCAGCAGCTTAAACGGAGGGAATGAAAAACTGTTTTTT,CASSLNGGNEKLFF
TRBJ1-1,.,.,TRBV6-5,TGTGCCAGCAGTTACTCGGCGGGCTGGGACACTGAAGCTTTCTTT,CASSYSAGWDTEAFF
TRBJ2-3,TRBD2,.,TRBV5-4,TGTGCCAGCAGCTTGGTAGCGGGAAGAGCAGATACGCAGTATTTT,CASSLVAGRADTQYF
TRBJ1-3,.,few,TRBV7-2,TGTGCCAGCTCCGTAGGTCAGACATCTGGAAACACCATATATTTT,CASSVGQTSGNTIYF
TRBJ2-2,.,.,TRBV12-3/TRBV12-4,TGTGCCAGCACCACGACACCGACCGGGGAGCTGTTTTTT,CASTTTPTGELFF
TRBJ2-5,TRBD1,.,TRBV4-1,TGCGCCAGCAGCATAGGGGACAGAAACCAAGAGACCCAGTACTTC,CASSIGDRNQETQYF
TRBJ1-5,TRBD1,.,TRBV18,TGTGCCAGCTCACTGGACAGGGACCAGCCCCAGCATTTT,CASSLDRDQPQHF
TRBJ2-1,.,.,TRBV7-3,TGTGCCAGCAGCTTAACTGGAAATGAGCAGTTCTTC,CASSLTGNEQFF
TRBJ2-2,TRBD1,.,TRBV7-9,TGTGCCAGCAGCTTATACCAGGGGGCAGCGAACACCGGGGAGCTGTTTTTT,CASSLYQGAANTGELFF
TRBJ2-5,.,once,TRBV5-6,TGTGCCAGCAGCTTGGAGGGGGGCTGGCGGGAGACCCAGTACTTC,CASSLEGGWRETQYF
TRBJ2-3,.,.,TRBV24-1,TGTGCCACCAGTGTTTTTCGGGACAGCACAGATACGCAGTATTTT,CATSVFRDSTDTQYF
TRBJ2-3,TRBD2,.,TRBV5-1,TGCGCCAGCACCTCTACTAGCGGGGCAGATACGCAGTATTTT,CASTSTSGADTQYF
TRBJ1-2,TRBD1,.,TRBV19,TGTGCCAGTATTCCGGGACAGAGAGCTAACTATGGCTACACCTTC,CASIPGQRANYGYTF
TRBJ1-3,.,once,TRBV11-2,TGTGCCAGCAGCCCCCAAGGACCCAGCTCTGGAAACACCATATATTTT,CASSPQGPSSGNTIYF
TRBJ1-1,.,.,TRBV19,TGTGCCAGTAGTATTGGGCCGAACACTGAAGCTTTCTTT,CASSIGPNTEAFF
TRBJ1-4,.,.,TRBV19,TGTGCCAGTTCAGGCGGGCAGGACAATGAAAAACTGTTTTTT,CASSGGQDNEKLFF
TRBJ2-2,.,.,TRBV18,TGTGCCAGCTCCCCTTTAAGGGCCGGGGAGCTGTTTTTT,CASSPLRAGELFF
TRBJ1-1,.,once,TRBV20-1,TGCAGTGCTAGGCGAGGGGAAGCTTTCTTT,CSARRGEAFF
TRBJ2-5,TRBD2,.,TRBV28,TGTGCCAGCAGTCCTCCGGGACTAGCGGGAGCTGAGACCCAGTACTTC,CASSPPGLAGAETQYF
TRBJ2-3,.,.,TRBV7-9,TGTGCCAGCAGCTTAGATGTTGGGGGTAGCACAGATACGCAGTATTTT,CASSLDVGGSTDTQYF
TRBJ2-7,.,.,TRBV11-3,TGTGCCAGCAGCTTAGGGATCGGGAGCTCCTACGAGCAGTACTTC,CASSLGIGSSYEQYF
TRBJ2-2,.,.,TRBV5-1,TGCGCCAGCAGCTTTGGCCTACTAGAGCCCGGGGAGCTGTTTTTT,CASSFGLLEPGELFF
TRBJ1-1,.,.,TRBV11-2,TGTGCCAGCAGCTTAGATCGGATTGTGAACACTGAAGCTTTCTTT,CASSLDRIVNTEAFF
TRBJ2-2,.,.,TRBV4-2,TGTGCCAGCAGCCAAGGACCCCTCCCGGGTAACACCGGGGAGCTGTTTTTT,CASSQGPLPGNTGELFF
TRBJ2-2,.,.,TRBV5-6,TGTGCCAGCAGCTTAGGGATGAACACCGGGGAGCTGTTTTTT,CASSLGMNTGELFF
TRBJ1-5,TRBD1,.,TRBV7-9,TGTGCCAGCAGCTTGGGGACAGGGGGTGATCAGCCCCAGCATTTT,CASSLGTGGDQPQHF
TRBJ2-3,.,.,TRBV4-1,TGCGCCAGCAACACATTTCCGGGACTCCAGATCACAGATACGCAGTATTTT,CASNTFPGLQITDTQYF
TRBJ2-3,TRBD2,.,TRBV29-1,TGCAGCGTTATGACGGGAGGGAACACAGATACGCAGTATTTT,CSVMTGGNTDTQYF
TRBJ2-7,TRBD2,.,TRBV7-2,TGTGCCAGCAGCTCGGGACTAGCGGGAGGGCGAAACGAGCAGTACTTC,CASSSGLAGGRNEQYF
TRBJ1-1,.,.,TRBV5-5,TGTGCCAGCAGCTCGATAGGGAGGAACACTGAAGCTTTCTTT,CASSSIGRNTEAFF
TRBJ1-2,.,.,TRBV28,TGTGCCAGCACCCCCGGGCCGAGAGGCTACACCTTC,CASTPGPRGYTF
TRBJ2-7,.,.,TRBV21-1,TGTGCCAGCAGCCGCGGTCTGTACGAGCAGTACTTC,CASSRGLYEQYF
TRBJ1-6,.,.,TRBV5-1,TGCGCCAGCAGCTTGGTGGGGGCTGGATCACCCCTCCACTTT,CASSLVGAGSPLHF
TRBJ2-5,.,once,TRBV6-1,TGTGCCAGCAGTGGACCCACGGGACTCACACAAGAGACCCAGTACTTC,CASSGPTGLTQETQYF
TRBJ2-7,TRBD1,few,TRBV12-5,TGTGCTAGTGGGACAGGGGTCAAATCCTACGAGCAGTACTTC,CASGTGVKSYEQYF
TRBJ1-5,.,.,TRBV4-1,TGCGCCAGCAGCCCAGAGTCCGGCAATCAGCCCCAGCATTTT,CASSPESGNQPQHF
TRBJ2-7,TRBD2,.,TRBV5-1,TGCGCCAGCAGCTTGGATCCCAGGACGCGGGGGAACGAGCAGTACTTC,CASSLDPRTRGNEQYF
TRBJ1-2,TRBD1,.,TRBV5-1,TGCGCCAGCAGCGGGTCAGGGGGCACCCTCTATGGCTACACCTTC,CASSGSGGTLYGYTF
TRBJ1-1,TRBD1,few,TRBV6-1,TGTGCCAGCAGTGAAAAGGACAGGAGGCACACTGAAGCTTTCTTT,CASSEKDRRHTEAFF
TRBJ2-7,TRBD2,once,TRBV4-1,TGCGCCAGCAGCCAAGATCAGCTTGGGACTAGCGGGACCCGCCGGGCCTACGAGCAGTACTTC,CASSQDQLGTSGTRRAYEQYF
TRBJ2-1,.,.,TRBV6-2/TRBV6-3,TGTGCCAGCAGTTACCGGAATGAGCAGTTCTTC,CASSYRNEQFF
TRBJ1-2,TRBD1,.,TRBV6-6,TGTGCCAGCAGTTCCCGGACAGGGGGGGACTATGGCTACACCTTC,CASSSRTGGDYGYTF
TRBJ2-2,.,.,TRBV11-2,TGTGCCAGCAGCTTAGATCTGAAGACAGGGAACACCGGGGAGCTGTTTTTT,CASSLDLKTGNTGELFF
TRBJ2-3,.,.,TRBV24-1,TGTGCCACCAGTGATTTCGAGGGAAAGCCAAGCACAGATACGCAGTATTTT,CATSDFEGKPSTDTQYF
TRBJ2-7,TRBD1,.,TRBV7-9,TGTGCCAGCAGCCGTGGGACAGGGGCCAGCTCCTACGAGCAGTACTTC,CASSRGTGASSYEQYF
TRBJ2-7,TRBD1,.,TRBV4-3,TGCGCCAGCGGAAACCGGGACAGGGGCTACGAGCAGTACTTC,CASGNRDRGYEQYF